This T cell receptor (beta chain) was observed in a study of cytomegalovirus exposure and HLA in healthy donors. Per germline, CDR1 SGHRS and CDR2 YFSETQ. CDR3 length: 15 residues. The V gene end was trimmed by 5 bases and the J gene end by 3 bases; junction bases not matched to a gene: 11. General study findings and limits: Rarity held for most TCR sequences, but there were some public TCRs that occurred in many donors. HLA alleles showed associations with approximately 15,000 TCR beta sequences in a later analysis, at a 0.05 false discovery rate. With later analysis, a missense DCLRE1C variant became linked to TCR beta V- and J-gene trimming. Indistinguishable V segments, including TRBV6-2 and TRBV6-3, were excluded.

Worth noting for this clone: The target antigen is unknown.

Both 60 Vbeta primers and 13 Jbeta primers went into the PCR. Assay: immunoSEQ multiplex PCR; the TCRdb copy retains only in-frame clones and omits some. The profile shows approximately 150,000 clones, 82% of them singletons. This chain links TRBV5-1 with TRBJ2-7; 7 bases are a match to TRBD1. The clonotype originates from a male donor in good health and CMV-seronegative. Sequences were obtained from PBMCs. The CDR3 DNA follows: TGCGCCAGCAGGGAGACGACAGGGCGGGTCTACGAGCAGTACTTC. Its protein product is CASRETTGRVYEQYF.